This is a list of T cell receptor beta chains from one sample in a study of blood T cells in healthy people across ages. TCRdb re-derived calls from the 5' RACE reads in MiXCR, one entry per CDR3 protein. Among some 1.4 million distinct CDR3 sequences listed, about 43% were seen once. Specimen: blood. Receptors were obtained from a woman aged 18 to 35 in good health. The CDR3 runs from the conserved cysteine through the conserved F or W. The D gene is left open where the match is weak. Size tells how often a clone was seen (once, few, many) or the class of an expanded clone, and some rows leave it out.

j_call	v_call	clone_size	d_call	cdr3_aa	cdr3_nt
TRBJ1-5	TRBV10-2	-	-	CASSPTAQPQHF	TGCGCCAGCAGCCCCACGGCTCAGCCCCAGCATTTT
TRBJ1-2	TRBV20-1	few	TRBD1	CSARYGQGAPGYTF	TGCAGTGCTAGATACGGACAGGGGGCGCCGGGCTACACCTTC
TRBJ1-2	TRBV9	-	TRBD1	CASSGTGTGRGYTF	TGTGCCAGCAGTGGGACCGGGACAGGGAGGGGCTACACCTTC
TRBJ2-7	TRBV10-3	-	-	CAISESEGSGSYEQYF	TGTGCCATCAGTGAGTCTGAGGGGTCAGGGAGTTACGAGCAGTACTTC
TRBJ1-1	TRBV10-3	few	-	CAISHEDSTEAFF	TGTGCCATCAGTCACGAGGACAGCACTGAAGCTTTCTTT
TRBJ1-4	TRBV6-4	few	-	CASQGWSEKLFF	TGTGCCAGTCAGGGGTGGAGTGAAAAACTGTTTTTT
TRBJ2-3	TRBV5-1	-	TRBD2	CASSLNGLAQTDTQYF	TGCGCCAGCAGCTTAAACGGACTAGCTCAAACAGATACGCAGTATTTT
TRBJ2-4	TRBV5-5	few	-	CASSLAGGPEGKNIQYF	TGTGCCAGCAGCTTGGCCGGGGGGCCTGAGGGCAAAAACATTCAGTACTTC
TRBJ1-5	TRBV29-1	few	-	CSVGGDGGPQHF	TGCAGCGTTGGGGGGGACGGAGGGCCCCAGCATTTT
TRBJ2-7	TRBV2	few	-	CASREGVTGSYEQYF	TGTGCCAGCAGAGAGGGGGTAACGGGCTCCTACGAGCAGTACTTC
TRBJ1-1	TRBV20-1	-	-	CSARTQGWTEAFF	TGCAGTGCTCGTACACAGGGTTGGACTGAAGCTTTCTTT
TRBJ2-6	TRBV5-1	-	-	CASRPAPGANVLTF	TGCGCCAGCCGACCGGCTCCTGGGGCCAACGTCCTGACTTTC
TRBJ2-5	TRBV5-1	-	TRBD1	CASSSGTGGYQETQYF	TGCGCCAGCAGCTCCGGGACAGGGGGCTACCAAGAGACCCAGTACTTC
TRBJ1-1	TRBV11-2	few	TRBD1	CASSPAGRGRGAFF	TGTGCCAGCAGCCCGGCGGGCAGGGGGCGAGGAGCTTTCTTT
TRBJ2-1	TRBV12-3/TRBV12-4	few	TRBD1	CASRKGTVYNEQFF	TGTGCCAGCAGGAAAGGGACAGTTTACAATGAGCAGTTCTTC
TRBJ1-2	TRBV7-9	-	-	CASSLPVAPYGYTF	TGTGCCAGCAGCTTACCGGTTGCCCCTTATGGCTACACCTTC
TRBJ1-4	TRBV6-6	-	-	CASSPLDSFEKLFF	TGTGCCAGCAGCCCACTCGACAGTTTCGAAAAACTGTTTTTT
TRBJ1-1	TRBV5-6	-	-	CASSDYRNLNTEAFF	TGTGCCAGCAGCGACTACAGGAATTTGAACACTGAAGCTTTCTTT
TRBJ2-3	TRBV2	-	-	CASRGLAETDTQYF	TGTGCCAGCAGGGGTTTAGCGGAGACAGATACGCAGTATTTT
TRBJ2-5	TRBV15	-	-	CATRSIGQETQYF	TGTGCCACCAGGTCGATTGGACAAGAGACCCAGTACTTC
TRBJ2-1	TRBV3-1	once	TRBD2	CAGSHSSGRGNEQFF	TGTGCCGGCAGCCACTCTAGCGGGAGAGGAAATGAGCAGTTCTTC
TRBJ1-2	TRBV7-9	-	TRBD1	CASSPGQGEGGYTF	TGTGCCAGCAGCCCGGGACAGGGAGAGGGTGGCTACACCTTC
TRBJ2-1	TRBV20-1	-	-	CSARGGGRMYNEQFF	TGCAGTGCTAGGGGGGGCGGGAGAATGTACAATGAGCAGTTCTTC
TRBJ2-5	TRBV20-1	few	-	CSARLMRIQETQYF	TGCAGTGCTCGACTCATGAGGATCCAAGAGACCCAGTACTTC
TRBJ2-3	TRBV5-6	-	TRBD2	CASSLTTSGRGFGDTQYF	TGTGCCAGCAGCTTGACAACTAGCGGGAGGGGCTTCGGGGATACGCAGTATTTT
TRBJ2-5	TRBV6-4	-	TRBD2	CASPMASAGGQWTQYF	TGTGCCAGCCCGATGGCCTCAGCGGGAGGCCAATGGACCCAGTACTTC
TRBJ1-2	TRBV7-9	-	-	CARSTGQNYGYTF	TGTGCCCGCAGCACCGGACAGAACTATGGCTACACCTTC
TRBJ2-5	TRBV7-9	once	TRBD2	CASSLPGGIETQYF	TGTGCCAGCAGCTTACCGGGAGGGATTGAGACCCAGTACTTC
TRBJ2-1	TRBV29-1	-	-	CSVKRSGGYNEQFF	TGCAGCGTTAAGCGGAGTGGTGGGTACAATGAGCAGTTCTTC
TRBJ2-2	TRBV14	-	-	CASSQALTANTGELFF	TGTGCCAGCAGCCAAGCCTTGACAGCGAACACCGGGGAGCTGTTTTTT
TRBJ2-1	TRBV3-1	few	TRBD2	CASSRLSGVEFF	TGTGCCAGCAGCCGGCTAAGCGGGGTTGAGTTCTTC
TRBJ2-3	TRBV6-1	-	TRBD2	CASSVTSGARTDTQYF	TGTGCCAGCAGTGTAACTAGCGGGGCCCGCACAGATACGCAGTATTTT
TRBJ1-2	TRBV2	-	-	CASSRPTWQGNYGYTF	TGTGCCAGCAGTCGTCCCACGTGGCAGGGAAACTATGGCTACACCTTC
TRBJ1-1	TRBV27	-	TRBD1	CASSWGTGRAEAFF	TGTGCCAGCAGTTGGGGGACAGGCCGGGCTGAAGCTTTCTTT
TRBJ2-3	TRBV24-1	-	TRBD2	CATSGSGGHTDTQYF	TGTGCCACCAGTGGCAGCGGGGGGCACACAGATACGCAGTATTTT
TRBJ1-1	TRBV30	-	-	CAWSKPGFEAFF	TGTGCCTGGAGCAAACCAGGGTTCGAAGCTTTCTTT
TRBJ2-7	TRBV25-1	once	-	CASSPLGHNEQYF	TGTGCCAGCAGCCCCCTGGGGCACAATGAGCAGTACTTC
TRBJ1-2	TRBV20-1	few	-	CSPGTDYGYTF	TGCAGCCCCGGGACCGACTATGGCTACACCTTC
TRBJ2-7	TRBV5-1	few	-	CASSLVPETYEQYF	TGCGCCAGCAGCTTGGTTCCCGAGACCTACGAGCAGTACTTC
TRBJ2-5	TRBV3-1	-	TRBD2	CASSQEGTSAYNEQYF	TGTGCCAGCAGCCAAGAAGGGACTAGCGCCTACAATGAGCAGTACTTC
TRBJ2-7	TRBV5-1	few	-	CASSTRGAFRYEQYF	TGCGCCAGCAGCACGAGAGGTGCTTTCCGCTACGAGCAGTACTTC
TRBJ1-6	TRBV12-3/TRBV12-4	few	-	CASSVGGARNSPLHF	TGTGCCAGCAGTGTGGGGGGGGCGCGTAATTCACCCCTCCACTTT
TRBJ2-7	TRBV4-1	many	-	CASSQEAWREREEQYF	TGCGCCAGCAGCCAAGAGGCGTGGAGGGAGAGAGAAGAGCAGTACTTC
TRBJ2-7	TRBV6-1	-	-	CASRWDRSPYEQYF	TGTGCCAGCAGATGGGACCGATCCCCCTACGAGCAGTACTTC
TRBJ2-3	TRBV6-1	few	TRBD2	CASSGLAGGKADTQYF	TGTGCCAGCAGTGGCTTGGCGGGAGGGAAAGCAGATACGCAGTATTTT
TRBJ2-3	TRBV10-3	-	TRBD2	CVISHSGGSTDTQYF	TGTGTCATCAGTCATAGCGGGGGGAGCACAGATACGCAGTATTTT
TRBJ1-4	TRBV5-1	-	-	CASSISGTRNEKLFF	TGCGCCAGCAGCATATCCGGGACAAGGAACGAAAAACTGTTTTTT
TRBJ2-5	TRBV5-1	few	TRBD1	CASSLNRGDLQETQYF	TGCGCCAGCAGCCTGAACAGGGGAGATCTTCAAGAGACCCAGTACTTC
TRBJ1-2	TRBV21-1	-	-	CASSKRGLEGYTF	TGTGCCAGCAGCAAACGGGGGTTGGAGGGCTACACCTTC
TRBJ1-4	TRBV29-1	-	-	CSVYEGLGWEEKLFF	TGCAGCGTTTATGAAGGGCTGGGTTGGGAGGAAAAACTGTTTTTT
TRBJ1-2	TRBV2	-	-	CASLLNYGYTF	TGTGCCAGCCTCTTAAACTATGGCTACACCTTC
TRBJ1-2	TRBV27	once	-	CASGPLPPNYGYTF	TGTGCCAGCGGTCCTCTTCCACCTAACTATGGCTACACCTTC
TRBJ2-1	TRBV5-1	-	-	CASRDSFDEQFF	TGCGCCAGCCGGGACTCGTTCGACGAGCAGTTCTTC
TRBJ2-2	TRBV5-1	-	-	CASSETSPPSTGELFF	TGCGCCAGCAGCGAAACTAGCCCACCTAGCACCGGGGAGCTGTTTTTT
TRBJ1-4	TRBV12-3/TRBV12-4	-	-	CASSLSQRGMGEKLFF	TGTGCCAGCAGTTTATCTCAGCGGGGAATGGGTGAAAAACTGTTTTTT
TRBJ2-4	TRBV2	-	-	CASSENGVGKNIQYF	TGTGCCAGCAGTGAAAACGGGGTTGGCAAAAACATTCAGTACTTC
TRBJ2-3	TRBV20-1	once	TRBD1	CSAGKGGRTDTQYF	TGCAGTGCTGGGAAAGGGGGCAGGACAGATACGCAGTATTTT
TRBJ2-6	TRBV6-5	-	-	CASSYWDHGANVLTF	TGTGCCAGCAGTTACTGGGACCACGGGGCCAACGTCCTGACTTTC
TRBJ2-3	TRBV7-2	few	-	CASSLLGGGGNTDTQYF	TGTGCCAGCAGCTTATTAGGGGGAGGTGGGAACACAGATACGCAGTATTTT